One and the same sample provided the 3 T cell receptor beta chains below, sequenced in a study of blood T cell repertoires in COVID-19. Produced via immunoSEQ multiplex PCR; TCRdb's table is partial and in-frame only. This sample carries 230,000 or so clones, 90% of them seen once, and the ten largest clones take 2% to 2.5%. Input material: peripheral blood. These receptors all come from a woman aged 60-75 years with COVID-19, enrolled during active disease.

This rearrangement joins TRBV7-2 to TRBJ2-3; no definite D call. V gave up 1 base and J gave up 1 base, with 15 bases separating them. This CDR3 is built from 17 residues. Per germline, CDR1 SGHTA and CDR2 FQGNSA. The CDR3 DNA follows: TGTGCCAGCAGCTTAGTTTCGGCAGGATGGGGCACAGATACGCAGTATTTT. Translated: CASSLVSAGWGTDTQYF. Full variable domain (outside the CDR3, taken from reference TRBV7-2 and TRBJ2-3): GAGVSQSPSNKVTEKGKDVELRCDPISGHTALYWYRQSLGQGLEFLIYFQGNSAPDKSGLPSDRFSAERTGGSVSTLTIQRTQQEDSAVYLCASSLVSAGWGTDTQYFGPGTRLTVL.

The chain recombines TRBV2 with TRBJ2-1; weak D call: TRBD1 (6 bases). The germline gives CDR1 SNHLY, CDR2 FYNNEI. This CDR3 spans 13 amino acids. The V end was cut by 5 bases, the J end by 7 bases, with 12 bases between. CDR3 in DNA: TGTGCCAGCAGTAAGGAAAGGGGGAATGAGCAGTTCTTC. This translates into CASSKERGNEQFF. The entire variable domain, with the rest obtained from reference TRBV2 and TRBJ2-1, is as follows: EPEVTQTPSHQVTQMGQEVILRCVPISNHLYFYWYRQILGQKVEFLVSFYNNEISEKSEIFDDQFSVERPDGSNFTLKIRSTKLEDSAMYFCASSKERGNEQFFGPGTRLTVL.

CDR3 bases: TGTGCCAGCAGCTTAGGTACTTGGTCCGATACGCAGTATTTT. It translates to CASSLGTWSDTQYF. The chain uses TRBV7-9 and TRBJ2-3; no reliable D call. Trimming took off 1 base at V and 6 bases at J, with 11 bases between the two ends. CDR1 SEHNR and CDR2 FQNEAQ come from the germline V gene (reference sequence). The CDR3 consists of 14 residues. Full variable domain (outside the CDR3, taken from reference TRBV7-9 and TRBJ2-3): DTGVSQNPRHKITKRGQNVTFRCDPISEHNRLYWYRQTLGQGPEFLTYFQNEAQLEKSRLLSDRFSAERPKGSFSTLEIQRTEQGDSAMYLCASSLGTWSDTQYFGPGTRLTVL.